The following is a T cell receptor beta chain sequence with its context. As yet, its antigen is unknown. The primer mix had 60 Vbeta and 13 Jbeta primers. Produced via immunoSEQ multiplex PCR; TCRdb's table is partial and in-frame only. The repertoire has approximately 150,000 clones, around 73% of them found once; the top ten carry roughly 5.4%. This entry comes from a study of cytomegalovirus exposure and HLA in healthy donors. For the study at large: As released early, the data held 70 million to 95 million unique TCRs from HLA-typed donors. Study findings and constraints: No immune exposure information besides CMV serostatus was available. Sequencing artifact likely explains a cluster of highly shared sequence variants.

Germline V CDR1 and CDR2: LGHNA, YNFKEQ. With 1 base clipped from V and 6 bases from J, the junction kept 3 bases outside the gene matches. The CDR3 is made up of 13 amino acids. The sample was PBMCs. This chain connects TRBV4-2 to TRBJ2-7, with TRBD2 matching over 7 bases. The sequence came from a woman aged 18-29 years in good health and CMV-seropositive. The CDR3: CASSQGTSAEQYF. Here the CDR3 DNA reads TGTGCCAGCAGCCAAGGGACTAGTGCCGAGCAGTACTTC.